This TCR beta chain came from a study of OX40 agonist ivuxolimab in advanced cancers. This CDR3 contains 15 residues. Trimming left V 1 base short and J 10 bases short, with 17 bases between. Germline CDR1 reads MGHRA; CDR2 reads YSYEKL. Repertoires were generated with immunoSEQ multiplex PCR, while TCRdb's copy carries only in-frame clones and drops some. The data show about 20,000 clones, approximately 87% seen once. The V and J genes are TRBV4-1 and TRBJ2-1; D is possibly TRBD2 (5 bases). The clonotype comes from an adult with an advanced solid tumor such as melanoma, head and neck, liver or kidney cancer. The material sequenced was CD4+ or CD8+ T cells sorted from blood, taken in a trial of the OX40 agonist ivuxolimab. The CDR3 DNA reads TGCGCCAGCAGCCAAGGGCAGACCGAGGGCCGAGAGCAGTTCTTC. Translated: CASSQGQTEGREQFF.